This TCR beta chain was sequenced during a study of T cells after posttransplantation cyclophosphamide. Findings of the study overall: Later post-transplant blood repertoires were often dominated by donor CD8+ memory clones. TRB overlap between skin or GI tissue T cells and blood was limited.

Notes on this clone: Its antigen is undetermined.

Treatment was busulfan-fludarabine conditioning, a marrow graft, and cyclophosphamide on days +3 and +4. Germline V gene data show CDR1 as MNHNY and CDR2 as SVGAGI (reference sequence). The CDR3 is 14 amino acids. V lost 0 bases and J lost 9; bases outside the gene matches: 4. Here immunoSEQ multiplex PCR was the method, and the copy in TCRdb shows in-frame clones only, minus some. The sample has 3,000 to 4,000 clones; approximately 85% are singletons. V usage is TRBV6-6 and J usage is TRBJ2-1, with 8 bases aligning to TRBD1. The sequences come from PBMCs, collected after allogeneic stem cell transplant with posttransplant cyclophosphamide. The receptor comes from a female patient between 50 and 60 years old who received an allogeneic stem cell transplant from an unrelated donor, was CMV-positive, and had acute and chronic GVHD. The graft donor may be the source of some T cells. CDR3 in DNA: TGTGCCAGCAGTTACTCCGGACAGGGCACTGAGCAGTTCTTC. This sequence encodes CASSYSGQGTEQFF.